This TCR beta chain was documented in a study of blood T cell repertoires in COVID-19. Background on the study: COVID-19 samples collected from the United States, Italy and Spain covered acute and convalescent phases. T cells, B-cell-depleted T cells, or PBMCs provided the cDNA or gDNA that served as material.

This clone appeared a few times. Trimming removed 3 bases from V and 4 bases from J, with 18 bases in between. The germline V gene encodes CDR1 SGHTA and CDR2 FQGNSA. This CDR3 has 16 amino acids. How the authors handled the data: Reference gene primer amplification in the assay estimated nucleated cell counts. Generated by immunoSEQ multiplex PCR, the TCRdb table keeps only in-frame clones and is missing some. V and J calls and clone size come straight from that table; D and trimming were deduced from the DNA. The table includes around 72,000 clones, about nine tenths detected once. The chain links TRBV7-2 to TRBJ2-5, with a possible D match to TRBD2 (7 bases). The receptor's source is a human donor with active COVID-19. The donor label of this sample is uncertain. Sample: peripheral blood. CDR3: CASSLVWRGGGETQYF. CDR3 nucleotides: TGTGCCAGCAGCTTGGTCTGGAGGGGAGGGGGAGAGACCCAGTACTTC.